The clone carrying this T cell receptor beta chain was seen only a few times. What it binds is unknown. This sample is part of a study of blood T cells in healthy people across ages. The study, taken as a whole, reports: Both naive CD4+ cell counts and diversity were greater in long-lived donors than in aged donors. Donor CMV status was unknown, possibly confounding expanded clonotype changes.

The use of a sample-barcoded 5' primer and a J-beta primer mix characterized a second PCR of about 7 to 12 cycles. TCRdb passed the 5' RACE reads through MiXCR, listing each CDR3 protein once. Of approximately 850,000 distinct CDR3 sequences in the sample, under 45% were seen once. The CDR3 has 14 residues. Germline CDR1 and CDR2: SEHNR and FQNEAQ (reference sequence). Unmatched junction bases numbered 6, after V lost 5 bases and J lost 2 bases. Healthy individuals of Caucasian origin from Russia, aged 6 to 90, served as donors. In each sample, at least 7 million PBMCs were isolated. This TCR was recovered from a man between 60 and 75 years old in good health. J is TRBJ2-7 and V is TRBV7-9; 7 bases match TRBD1. What was sequenced was blood. The CDR3 reads CASSPRQGPYEQYF. The CDR3 nucleotides read TGTGCCAGCAGCCCTCGACAGGGACCCTACGAGCAGTACTTC.